This entry is about one T cell receptor beta chain. Relative to the germline gene, one junction end is altered; a read error may explain this. This sample was taken from a study of tumor and adjacent non-tumor tissue in lung cancer. Study overall: Histology: eleven to twelve adenocarcinoma, a couple of squamous cell carcinoma, 1 small cell lung cancer.

Germline-derived CDR1 and CDR2 are SQVTM and ANQGSEA. The length of the CDR3 is 15 residues. Three rounds of nested PCR, following a modified ARM-PCR protocol, produced the TCRbeta library. TCRdb processed the multiplex PCR reads anew with MiXCR; each CDR3 protein has one entry. The data contain about 86,000 distinct CDR3 sequences, more than 65% of them singletons. RNA was extracted from bulk tissue without any cell sorting. This non-tumor lung sample came from over 3 cm beyond the tumor edge. This TCR was sampled from a woman between 45 and 65 years old with non-small cell lung cancer. Sequenced sample: distant non-tumor lung tissue. The chain couples TRBV29-1 to TRBJ2-7; D could derive from TRBD1 or TRBD2 (5 bases each). The CDR3 is CSVILSERGSYDQYF. The CDR3 coding sequence is TGCAGCGTTATACTGTCGGAGAGGGGATCCTACGATCAGTACTTC.